This TCR beta chain was recorded in a study of blood T cell repertoires in COVID-19. On the study more broadly: Sources were T cells, B-cell-depleted T cells, or PBMCs; the material itself was cDNA or gDNA.

Per the authors' pipeline: Reference gene primer amplification gave estimated nucleated cell counts. TCRdb keeps only in-frame clones here, not all; method: immunoSEQ multiplex PCR. V and J calls and clone size follow that table, whereas D and trimming were derived from the DNA. The sample yields more than 250,000 clones, around 83% seen once. The receptor was isolated from a man between 18 and 29 years old with active or convalescent COVID-19. Specimen: peripheral blood.

CDR3 sequence (DNA): TGTGCCACTCGTGACAGGGGGGAAGCTTTCTTT. Translation: CATRDRGEAFF. The J gene is TRBJ1-1, the V gene TRBV15; 9 bases are a match to TRBD1. Germline V gene sequence: CDR1 LNHNV, CDR2 YYDKDF (reference sequence). CDR3 length equals 11 residues. The junction had 4 bases not matched to a gene; V was cut back by 9 bases and J by 8 bases.